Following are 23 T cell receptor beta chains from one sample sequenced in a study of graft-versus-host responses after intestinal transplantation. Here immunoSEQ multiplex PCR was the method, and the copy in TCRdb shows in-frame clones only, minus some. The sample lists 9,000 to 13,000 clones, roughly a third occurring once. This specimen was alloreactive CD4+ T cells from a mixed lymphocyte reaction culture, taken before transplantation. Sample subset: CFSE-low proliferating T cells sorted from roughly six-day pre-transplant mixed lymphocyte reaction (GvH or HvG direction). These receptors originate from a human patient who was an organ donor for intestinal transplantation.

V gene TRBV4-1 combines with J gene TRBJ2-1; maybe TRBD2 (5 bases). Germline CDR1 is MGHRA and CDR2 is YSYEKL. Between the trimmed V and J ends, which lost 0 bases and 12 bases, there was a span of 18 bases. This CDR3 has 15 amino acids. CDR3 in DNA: TGCGCCAGCAGCCAAGAAGGGTTAAGCGGCCTCGGGCAGTTCTTC. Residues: CASSQEGLSGLGQFF.

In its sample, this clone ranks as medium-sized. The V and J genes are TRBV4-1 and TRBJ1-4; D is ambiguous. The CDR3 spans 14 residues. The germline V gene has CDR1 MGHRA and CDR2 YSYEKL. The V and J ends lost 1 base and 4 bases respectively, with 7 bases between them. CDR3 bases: TGCGCCAGCAGCCAAGGAGACAATAATGAAAAACTGTTTTTT. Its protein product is CASSQGDNNEKLFF.

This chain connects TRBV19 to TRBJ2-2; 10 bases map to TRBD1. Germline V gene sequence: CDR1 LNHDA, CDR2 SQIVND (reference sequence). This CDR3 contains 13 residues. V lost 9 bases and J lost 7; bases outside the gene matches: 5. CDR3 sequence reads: CASGQGGVGELFF. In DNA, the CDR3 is TGTGCCAGCGGACAGGGGGGTGTCGGGGAGCTGTTTTTT.

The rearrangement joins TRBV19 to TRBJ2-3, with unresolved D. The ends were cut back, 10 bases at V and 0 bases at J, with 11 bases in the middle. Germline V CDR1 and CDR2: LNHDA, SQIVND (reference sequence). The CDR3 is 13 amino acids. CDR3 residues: CATLTRSTDTQYF. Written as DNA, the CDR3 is TGTGCCACCCTGACTCGAAGCACAGATACGCAGTATTTT.

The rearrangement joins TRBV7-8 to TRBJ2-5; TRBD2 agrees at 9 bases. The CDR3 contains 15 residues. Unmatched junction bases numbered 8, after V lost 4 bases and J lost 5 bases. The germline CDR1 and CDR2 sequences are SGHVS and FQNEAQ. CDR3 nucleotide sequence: TGTGCCAGCAGCTCGGGGCGGGGGGGCCGGGAGACCCAGTACTTC. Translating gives CASSSGRGGRETQYF.

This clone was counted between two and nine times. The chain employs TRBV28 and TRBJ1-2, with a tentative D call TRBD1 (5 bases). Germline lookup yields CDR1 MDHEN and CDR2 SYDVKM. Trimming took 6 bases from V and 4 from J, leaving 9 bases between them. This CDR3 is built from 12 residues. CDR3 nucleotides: TGTGCCAGCAGGCAGGGATCCTATGGCTACACCTTC. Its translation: CASRQGSYGYTF.

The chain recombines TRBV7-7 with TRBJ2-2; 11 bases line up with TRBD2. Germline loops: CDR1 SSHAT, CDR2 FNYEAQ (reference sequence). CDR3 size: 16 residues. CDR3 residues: CASGGLAGGLTGELFF. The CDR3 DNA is TGTGCTAGCGGGGGCCTAGCGGGGGGCCTCACCGGGGAGCTGTTTTTT.

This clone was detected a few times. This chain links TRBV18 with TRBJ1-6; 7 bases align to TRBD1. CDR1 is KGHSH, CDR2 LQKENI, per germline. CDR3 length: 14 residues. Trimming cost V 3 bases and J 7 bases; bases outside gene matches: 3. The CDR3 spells CASSPATGNSPLHF. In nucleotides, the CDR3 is TGTGCCAGCTCACCCGCGACAGGGAATTCACCCCTCCACTTT.

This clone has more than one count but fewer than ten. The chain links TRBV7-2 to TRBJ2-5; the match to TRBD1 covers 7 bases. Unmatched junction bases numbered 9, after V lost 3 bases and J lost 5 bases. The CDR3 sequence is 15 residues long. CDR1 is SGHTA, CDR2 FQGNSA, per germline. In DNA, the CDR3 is TGTGCCAGCAGCTTGGGACAGAACCCTCTGGAGACCCAGTACTTC. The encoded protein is CASSLGQNPLETQYF.

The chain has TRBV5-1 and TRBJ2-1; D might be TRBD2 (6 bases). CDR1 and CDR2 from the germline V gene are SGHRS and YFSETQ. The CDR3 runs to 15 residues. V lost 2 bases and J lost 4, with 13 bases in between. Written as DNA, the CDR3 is TGCGCCAGCAGCTTCGGGGGATCACTTTACAATGAGCAGTTCTTC. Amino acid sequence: CASSFGGSLYNEQFF. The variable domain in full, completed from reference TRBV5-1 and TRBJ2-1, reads KAGVTQTPRYLIKTRGQQVTLSCSPISGHRSVSWYQQTPGQGLQFLFEYFSETQRNKGNFPGRFSGRQFSNSRSEMNVSTLELGDSALYLCASSFGGSLYNEQFFGPGTRLTVL.

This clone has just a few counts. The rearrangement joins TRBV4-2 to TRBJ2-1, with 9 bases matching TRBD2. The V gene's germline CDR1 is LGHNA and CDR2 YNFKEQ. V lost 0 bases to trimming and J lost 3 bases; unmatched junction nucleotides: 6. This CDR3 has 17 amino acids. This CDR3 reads CASSQERLADGYNEQFF. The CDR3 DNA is TGTGCCAGCAGCCAAGAACGACTAGCGGATGGCTACAATGAGCAGTTCTTC.

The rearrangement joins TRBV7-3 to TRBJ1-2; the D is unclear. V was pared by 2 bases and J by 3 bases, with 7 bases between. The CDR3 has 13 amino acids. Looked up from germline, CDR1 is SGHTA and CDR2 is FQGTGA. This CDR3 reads CASSLGGDYGYTF. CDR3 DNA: TGTGCCAGCAGCTTAGGAGGAGACTATGGCTACACCTTC.

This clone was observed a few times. CDR3 sequence: CASSPLLIGEASTDTQYF. CDR3 bases: TGTGCCAGCAGCCCCCTCTTAATCGGGGAAGCTAGCACAGATACGCAGTATTTT. The V gene is TRBV11-2, the J gene TRBJ2-3, with D possibly matching TRBD2 (5 bases). Germline V lookup: CDR1 SGHAT, CDR2 FQNNGV. CDR3 length: 18 residues. Between the trimmed V and J ends, which lost 5 bases and 0 bases, there was a span of 21 bases.

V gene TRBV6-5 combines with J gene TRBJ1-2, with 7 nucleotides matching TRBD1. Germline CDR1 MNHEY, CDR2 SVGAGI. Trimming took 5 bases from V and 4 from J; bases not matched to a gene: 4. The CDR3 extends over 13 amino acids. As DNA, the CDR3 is TGTGCCAGCAGTGGGGGACAGACCTATGGCTACACCTTC. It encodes CASSGGQTYGYTF.

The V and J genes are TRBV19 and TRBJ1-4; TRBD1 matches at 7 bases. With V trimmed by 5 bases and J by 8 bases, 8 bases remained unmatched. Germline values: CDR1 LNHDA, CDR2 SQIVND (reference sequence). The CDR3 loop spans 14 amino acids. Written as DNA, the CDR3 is TGTGCCAGTAGTCAGACAGGGTTCAAGGAAAAACTGTTTTTT. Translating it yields CASSQTGFKEKLFF.

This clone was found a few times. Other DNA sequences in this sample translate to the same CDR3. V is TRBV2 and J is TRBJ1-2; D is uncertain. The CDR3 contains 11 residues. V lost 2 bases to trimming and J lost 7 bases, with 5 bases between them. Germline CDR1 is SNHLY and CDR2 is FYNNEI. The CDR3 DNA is TGTGCCAGCAGTGAATTTAGTGGCTACACCTTC. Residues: CASSEFSGYTF.

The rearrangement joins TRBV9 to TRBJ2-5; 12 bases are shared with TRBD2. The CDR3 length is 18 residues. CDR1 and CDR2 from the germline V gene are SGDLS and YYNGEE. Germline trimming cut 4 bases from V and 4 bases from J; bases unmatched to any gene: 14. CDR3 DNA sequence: TGTGCCAGCAGCCCCCGGGCTAGCGGGGGGGCAGTAGGAGAGACCCAGTACTTC. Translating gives CASSPRASGGAVGETQYF.

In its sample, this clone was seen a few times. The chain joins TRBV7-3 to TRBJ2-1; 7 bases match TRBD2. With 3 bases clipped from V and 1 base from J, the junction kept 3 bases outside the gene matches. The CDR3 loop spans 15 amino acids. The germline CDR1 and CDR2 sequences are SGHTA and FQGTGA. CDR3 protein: CASSLGGGSYNEQFF. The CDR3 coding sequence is TGTGCCAGCAGCTTGGGCGGGGGTTCCTACAATGAGCAGTTCTTC.

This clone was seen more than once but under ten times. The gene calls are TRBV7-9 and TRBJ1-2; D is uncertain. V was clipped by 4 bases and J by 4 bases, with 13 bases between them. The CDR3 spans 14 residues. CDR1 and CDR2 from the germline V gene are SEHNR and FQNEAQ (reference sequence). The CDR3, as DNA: TGTGCCAGCAGCTCGCATTTCCCCGGCTATGGCTACACCTTC. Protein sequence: CASSSHFPGYGYTF.

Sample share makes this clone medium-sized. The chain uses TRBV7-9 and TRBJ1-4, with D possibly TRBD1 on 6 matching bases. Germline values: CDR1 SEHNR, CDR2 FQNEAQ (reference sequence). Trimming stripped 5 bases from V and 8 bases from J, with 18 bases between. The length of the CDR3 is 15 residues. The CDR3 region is CASSTDAGTPEKLFF. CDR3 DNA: TGTGCCAGCAGCACAGACGCCGGGACACCCGAAAAACTGTTTTTT. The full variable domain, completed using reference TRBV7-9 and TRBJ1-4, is DTGVSQNPRHKITKRGQNVTFRCDPISEHNRLYWYRQTLGQGPEFLTYFQNEAQLEKSRLLSDRFSAERPKGSFSTLEIQRTEQGDSAMYLCASSTDAGTPEKLFFGSGTQLSVL.

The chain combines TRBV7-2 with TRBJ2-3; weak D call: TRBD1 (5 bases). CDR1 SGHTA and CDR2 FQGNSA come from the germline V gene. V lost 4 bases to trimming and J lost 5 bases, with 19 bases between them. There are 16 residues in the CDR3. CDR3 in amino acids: CASSSGAGLVLDTQYF. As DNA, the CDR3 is TGTGCCAGCAGCTCCGGTGCAGGGCTAGTTTTAGATACGCAGTATTTT.

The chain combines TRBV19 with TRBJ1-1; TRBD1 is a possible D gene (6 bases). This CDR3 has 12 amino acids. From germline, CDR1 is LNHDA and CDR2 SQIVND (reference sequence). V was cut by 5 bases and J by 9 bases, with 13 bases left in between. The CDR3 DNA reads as TGTGCCAGTAGTCTACGGGGGGCTAAAGCTTTCTTT. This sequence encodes CASSLRGAKAFF. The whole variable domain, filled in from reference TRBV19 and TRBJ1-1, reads DGGITQSPKYLFRKEGQNVTLSCEQNLNHDAMYWYRQDPGQGLRLIYYSQIVNDFQKGDIAEGYSVSREKKESFPLTVTSAQKNPTAFYLCASSLRGAKAFFGQGTRLTVV.

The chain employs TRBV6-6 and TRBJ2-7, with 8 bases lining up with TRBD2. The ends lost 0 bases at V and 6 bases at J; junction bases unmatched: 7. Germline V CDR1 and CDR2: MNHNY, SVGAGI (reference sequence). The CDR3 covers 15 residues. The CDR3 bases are TGTGCCAGCAGTTACTCACCCAGCGGGGGAGGCGAGCAGTACTTC. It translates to CASSYSPSGGGEQYF.